The 17 T cell receptor beta chains given below trace back to one sample, sequenced in a study of shared clonotypes between healthy human individuals. Terminally differentiated effector memory CD45RA+ cells were excluded from the naive CD8 cells, which were CD45RO-negative and positively selected for CCR7. The protocol was immunoSEQ multiplex PCR, while the TCRdb copy is restricted to in-frame clones and leaves out a portion. The data contain hundreds of thousands of clones, 98% of them singletons. Sequenced input: naive CD8+ T cells sorted from blood. These receptors were collected from a young man in good health.

J is TRBJ1-2 and V is TRBV28; unclear D gene. The V end lost 4 bases, the J end lost 3 bases, and 12 bases lay between the germline ends. This CDR3 contains 14 residues. Germline V gene lookup returns CDR1 MDHEN and CDR2 SYDVKM. CDR3 sequence: CASSSRGRDYGYTF. Written as DNA, the CDR3 is TGTGCCAGCAGTTCCCGCGGGCGGGACTATGGCTACACCTTC.

The rearrangement joins TRBV6-1 to TRBJ2-7; no reliable D call. V lost 1 base and J 0 bases, leaving 4 bases between the germline ends. CDR1 and CDR2 from the germline V gene are MNHNS and SASEGT. CDR3 length: 13 residues. The CDR3 DNA reads TGTGCCAGCAGTGAAGTGTTCTCCTACGAGCAGTACTTC. This gives the protein CASSEVFSYEQYF.

The chain uses TRBV7-9 and TRBJ1-2; D possibly corresponds to TRBD1 (6 bases). The germline V gene has CDR1 SEHNR and CDR2 FQNEAQ (reference sequence). With 3 bases removed from V and 3 bases from J, the gap between germline ends came to 11 bases. The CDR3 is made up of 14 amino acids. This chain's CDR3 is CASSFTGADYGYTF. CDR3 nucleotides: TGTGCCAGCAGCTTTACGGGGGCAGACTATGGCTACACCTTC.

Of note for this clone: Different DNA sequences within this sample yield the same CDR3. The chain uses TRBV14 and TRBJ2-7; tentative D call: TRBD1 (6 bases). V lost 1 base, J lost 2 bases, and 9 bases lay in between. Germline CDR1 reads SGHDN; CDR2 reads FVKESK. The CDR3 is 14 amino acids. The CDR3 DNA sequence: TGTGCCAGCAGCCAAGTAGGGGACACCTACGAGCAGTACTTC. Translation: CASSQVGDTYEQYF. Complete variable domain (other parts from reference TRBV14 and TRBJ2-7): EAGVTQFPSHSVIEKGQTVTLRCDPISGHDNLYWYRRVMGKEIKFLLHFVKESKQDESGMPNNRFLAERTGGTYSTLKVQPAELEDSGVYFCASSQVGDTYEQYFGPGTRLTVT.

The chain joins TRBV13 to TRBJ2-1; D is possibly TRBD1 or TRBD2 (5 bases each). Trimming cost V 3 bases and J 8 bases, with 17 bases left between them. CDR3 size: 15 residues. The germline V gene encodes CDR1 PRHDT and CDR2 FYEKMQ (reference sequence). The CDR3 loop reads CASSLLSQVGDEQFF. The DNA for the CDR3 is TGTGCCAGCAGCTTGCTCTCCCAGGTGGGGGATGAGCAGTTCTTC.

This chain uses TRBV11-2 with TRBJ2-3, with 7 bases identical to TRBD2. Germline V gene data show CDR1 as SGHAT and CDR2 as FQNNGV. This CDR3 is 18 amino acids long. Losses at the gene ends were 4 bases for V and 0 bases for J; bases not matched to a gene: 13. Written as DNA, the CDR3 is TGTGCCAGCAGCTCATCCGGTAGGAAGCGGGGAAGCACAGATACGCAGTATTTT. It encodes CASSSSGRKRGSTDTQYF. Drawing the rest from reference TRBV11-2 and TRBJ2-3, the complete variable domain is EAGVAQSPRYKIIEKRQSVAFWCNPISGHATLYWYQQILGQGPKLLIQFQNNGVVDDSQLPKDRFSAERLKGVDSTLKIQPAKLEDSAVYLCASSSSGRKRGSTDTQYFGPGTRLTVL.

As for this clone: Other DNA sequences within the sample encode an identical CDR3. The V call is TRBV28, the J call TRBJ2-7, with D unclear. The CDR3 consists of 11 residues. Germline V gene data show CDR1 as MDHEN and CDR2 as SYDVKM. Trimming left V 5 bases short and J 2 bases short, with 4 bases between. CDR3 sequence (DNA): TGTGCCAGCAGTACCCCCTACGAGCAGTACTTC. Translated: CASSTPYEQYF.

The rearrangement links TRBV6-1 to TRBJ2-4; no clear D. The CDR3 runs to 12 residues. With 3 bases removed from V and 11 bases from J, the gap between germline ends came to 11 bases. Germline-derived CDR1 and CDR2 are MNHNS and SASEGT. The CDR3 DNA is TGTGCCAGCAGTGATATCCTAAGGCTTCAGTACTTC. It codes for CASSDILRLQYF.

J is TRBJ2-7 and V is TRBV14; 14 bases are shared with TRBD2. From germline, CDR1 is SGHDN and CDR2 FVKESK. The CDR3 is made up of 15 amino acids. Losses at the gene ends were 1 base for V and 6 bases for J; bases not matched to a gene: 2. The CDR3 spells CASSQVGLAGVEQYF. DNA of the CDR3: TGTGCCAGCAGCCAAGTGGGACTAGCGGGAGTCGAGCAGTACTTC.

Points on this clone: The sample carries other DNA sequences with the same CDR3. The chain employs TRBV27 and TRBJ2-7, with D tentatively TRBD1 (6 bases). V lost 0 bases to trimming and J lost 3 bases, with 9 bases between them. The CDR3 runs 14 residues. CDR1 MNHEY and CDR2 SMNVEV come from the germline V gene (reference sequence). The CDR3 coding sequence is TGTGCCAGCAGTTTATCGGGACAAATCTACGAGCAGTACTTC. Amino acid sequence: CASSLSGQIYEQYF.

The V and J genes are TRBV7-9 and TRBJ1-1; unclear D gene. Looked up from germline, CDR1 is SEHNR and CDR2 is FQNEAQ (reference sequence). The V and J ends lost 4 bases and 8 bases respectively, with 8 bases between them. The CDR3 has 11 amino acids. The CDR3 DNA follows: TGTGCCAGCAGCTCCCCGGGGGAAGCTTTCTTT. Its translation: CASSSPGEAFF.

The gene calls are TRBV4-1 and TRBJ1-5, with 8 bases lining up with TRBD1. In germline, CDR1 is MGHRA, CDR2 YSYEKL. This CDR3 has 15 residues. With 1 base clipped from V and 10 bases from J, the junction kept 9 bases outside the gene matches. The CDR3: CASSQAGTGLVPQHF. In DNA, the CDR3 is TGCGCCAGCAGCCAAGCCGGGACAGGCCTTGTCCCCCAGCATTTT.

The rearrangement links TRBV27 to TRBJ2-7; 11 bases are shared with TRBD1. The CDR3 sequence is 15 residues long. CDR1 is MNHEY, CDR2 SMNVEV, per germline (reference sequence). With 4 bases clipped from V and 4 bases from J, the junction kept 6 bases outside the gene matches. CDR3 in DNA: TGTGCCAGCAGTTACGGGACAGGGGGTCAGTACGAGCAGTACTTC. Protein: CASSYGTGGQYEQYF.

This clone has just one count. The chain has TRBV29-1 and TRBJ1-1; perhaps TRBD1 as D (5 bases). From germline, CDR1 is SQVTM and CDR2 ANQGSEA. Trimming left V 6 bases short and J 4 bases short, with 15 bases between. The CDR3 totals 13 residues. Here the CDR3 reads CSVDPGRGTEAFF. In DNA, the CDR3 is TGCAGCGTAGACCCAGGGCGGGGCACTGAAGCTTTCTTT.

A word on this clone: One junction end disagrees with the germline gene, perhaps due to a read error. This chain joins TRBV7-7 and TRBJ2-2; D not resolved. The CDR3 spans 16 residues. The germline V gene has CDR1 SSHAT and CDR2 FNYEAQ (reference sequence). CDR3 DNA sequence: TGTGCTAGCAGCTCCACGGAGTTCCTCGGGACCGGGGAGCTGTTTTTT. Translating it yields CASSSTEFLGTGELFF.

CDR3 in DNA: TGTGCCAGCAGCTTGGGACCTCTTTCCCCGGCAGACATTCAGTACTTC. It is translated as CASSLGPLSPADIQYF. The chain links TRBV11-1 to TRBJ2-4; D possibly uses TRBD1 or TRBD2 (5 bases each). The V gene lost 3 bases and the J gene lost 8 bases, with 20 bases spanning the gap. CDR3 length: 16 amino acids. The V gene's germline CDR1 is SGHAT and CDR2 FQDESV (reference sequence).

The chain links TRBV6-5 to TRBJ2-7; D may match TRBD1 or TRBD2 (5 bases each). Germline assignment: CDR1 MNHEY and CDR2 SVGAGI. The ends were cut back, 8 bases at V and 3 bases at J, with 14 bases in the middle. The CDR3 contains 13 residues. The CDR3 region is CASGIYGGYEQYF. CDR3 nucleotides: TGTGCCAGCGGAATTTATGGGGGCTACGAGCAGTACTTC.